Sequencing of this T cell receptor beta chain was carried out in a study of blood T cell repertoires in COVID-19. At the level of the study: Spain, Italy and the United States supplied samples that represented acute and convalescent COVID-19.

The repertoire was sequenced with immunoSEQ multiplex PCR; TCRdb's copy has only in-frame clones and lacks some. The table shows fewer than 250,000 clones, with roughly 86% occurring only once. Sample: peripheral blood. The receptor comes from a woman older than 75 with COVID-19, enrolled during active disease.

CDR3 nucleotides: TGTGCCAGCAGACAATCGGGACAGAACACCGGGGAGCTGTTTTTT. Protein: CASRQSGQNTGELFF. This rearrangement joins TRBV7-9 to TRBJ2-2, with D maybe TRBD1 (6 bases). Germline CDR1 reads SEHNR; CDR2 reads FQNEAQ (reference sequence). This CDR3 is built from 15 residues. V was shortened by 6 bases and J by 1 base, with 12 bases between the two germline ends.